These T cell receptor beta chains were read from a single sample in a study of blood T cell repertoires in COVID-19. Assay: immunoSEQ multiplex PCR; the TCRdb copy retains only in-frame clones and omits some. The data contain roughly 150,000 clones, about 92% of them singletons. Input material: peripheral blood. These TCRs come from a man aged 55 to 69 with active or convalescent COVID-19. Both conserved end residues are part of each CDR3. Each record gives: CDR3 protein, CDR3 DNA, J gene, V gene, D gene, clone size. The D gene is left open where the match is weak. Size is omitted from some rows. Given values are once, few, many or a class for expanded clones.

CASSLTGTGIYEQYF TGTGCCAGCAGTCTAACCGGGACAGGGATCTACGAGCAGTACTTC TRBJ2-7 TRBV6-5 TRBD1 .
CASSQTGGDSPLHF TGTGCCAGCAGCCAGACAGGGGGCGATTCACCCCTCCACTTT TRBJ1-6 TRBV3-1/TRBV3-2 TRBD1 .
CASSQEGGTRETQYF TGTGCCAGCAGCCAAGAGGGGGGGACCAGGGAGACCCAGTACTTC TRBJ2-5 TRBV3-1/TRBV3-2 TRBD2 .
CASSQDRGRETQYF TGTGCCAGCAGTCAGGACAGGGGGCGGGAGACCCAGTACTTC TRBJ2-5 TRBV9 TRBD1 .
CASIESGLASYTGELFF TGTGCCAGCATTGAAAGTGGACTAGCGAGTTATACCGGGGAGCTGTTTTTT TRBJ2-2 TRBV2 TRBD2 .
CASSRDRAYNEQFF TGTGCCAGCAGCCGGGACAGGGCCTACAATGAGCAGTTCTTC TRBJ2-1 TRBV7-9 TRBD1 once
CASSLYAGRTGELFF TGTGCCAGCAGTTTATATGCAGGGCGGACCGGGGAGCTGTTTTTT TRBJ2-2 TRBV27 . .
CASSQGAFTEAFF TGCGCCAGCAGTCAGGGGGCATTCACTGAAGCTTTCTTT TRBJ1-1 TRBV10-2 TRBD1 .
CASSTPTGLTNYGYTF TGTGCCAGTAGTACCCCTACGGGGTTAACTAACTATGGCTACACCTTC TRBJ1-2 TRBV19 . .
CASSRGQGESAFF TGTGCCAGCAGCCGGGGACAGGGGGAGTCGGCTTTCTTT TRBJ1-1 TRBV11-2 TRBD1 .
CASSPITGQGGGYTF TGTGCCAGCTCACCAATTACCGGACAGGGTGGTGGCTACACCTTC TRBJ1-2 TRBV18 TRBD1 .